Following are 25 T cell receptor beta chains from one sample sequenced in a study of cytomegalovirus exposure and HLA in healthy donors. The PCR used 60 Vbeta and 13 Jbeta primers. The method was immunoSEQ multiplex PCR; TCRdb's version includes in-frame clones alone and lacks a portion of them. Among approximately 170,000 clones listed, more than 70% were seen once. Sequencing used PBMCs. The receptors were sampled from a male donor in good health and CMV-seronegative.

This clone was picked up one time. J is TRBJ1-1 and V is TRBV18; D gene uncertain. The V gene's germline CDR1 is KGHSH and CDR2 LQKENI. V was shortened by 2 bases and J by 1 base, with 11 bases between the two germline ends. This CDR3 has 15 residues. CDR3 sequence: CASSPGQATNTEAFF. The CDR3 nucleotides are TGTGCCAGCTCACCAGGGCAGGCGACGAACACTGAAGCTTTCTTT.

The chain couples TRBV19 to TRBJ2-5; 10 bases line up with TRBD2. Germline assignment: CDR1 LNHDA and CDR2 SQIVND (reference sequence). This CDR3 has 15 residues. The ends lost 5 bases at V and 5 bases at J; junction bases unmatched: 8. The CDR3 DNA is TGTGCCAGTAGTTCACTAGCGGGGATGGTGGAGACCCAGTACTTC. This gives the protein CASSSLAGMVETQYF.

This chain connects TRBV7-9 to TRBJ2-7, with a weak D call TRBD1 (6 bases). Germline CDR1 and CDR2: SEHNR and FQNEAQ (reference sequence). This CDR3 is built from 15 residues. The V gene lost 0 bases and the J gene lost 6 bases, with 15 bases spanning the gap. CDR3 sequence: CASSLALGRGSEQYF. The CDR3 nucleotides are TGTGCCAGCAGCTTAGCGCTTGGCAGGGGAAGCGAGCAGTACTTC.

This chain joins TRBV19 and TRBJ1-5, with D perhaps matching TRBD1 (6 bases). The CDR3 is 15 residues long. V gave up 6 bases and J gave up 4 bases, with 16 bases separating them. Germline CDR1 is LNHDA and CDR2 is SQIVND (reference sequence). The CDR3 region is CASRTTGRTNQPQHF. The CDR3 coding sequence is TGTGCCAGTAGAACCACAGGGCGGACTAATCAGCCCCAGCATTTT.

This clone was picked up a small number of times. This chain links TRBV5-1 with TRBJ1-1; possible D gene TRBD1, 6 bases. The CDR3 covers 13 residues. CDR1 and CDR2 (germline): SGHRS, YFSETQ. V dropped 3 bases and J dropped 7 bases, with 13 bases sitting between them. The CDR3 is CASSYGQPSEAFF. CDR3 DNA: TGCGCCAGCAGCTACGGACAGCCAAGTGAAGCTTTCTTT.

This clone was recorded once. The V and J genes are TRBV7-2 and TRBJ1-2; D might be TRBD1 (5 bases). Germline V gene data show CDR1 as SGHTA and CDR2 as FQGNSA. Trimming pared 5 bases from V and 2 bases from J, leaving 18 bases between. The CDR3 consists of 16 residues. DNA for the CDR3: TGTGCCAGCAGCCAGGGCGGCGGGGGAGGGAACTATGGCTACACCTTC. It is translated as CASSQGGGGGNYGYTF.

The chain is built from TRBV27 and TRBJ2-7, with 16 bases matching TRBD2. Per germline, CDR1 MNHEY and CDR2 SMNVEV (reference sequence). The CDR3 has 19 amino acids. V shed 5 bases and J 4 bases; nucleotides not matched to a gene: 14. CDR3 sequence reads: CASSLRPGLAGGTTYEQYF. In DNA, the CDR3 is TGTGCCAGCAGTCTCCGACCGGGACTAGCGGGAGGGACGACTTACGAGCAGTACTTC.

The chain is built from TRBV14 and TRBJ1-4, with 10 positions matching TRBD1. The CDR3 has 15 residues. CDR1 SGHDN and CDR2 FVKESK come from the germline V gene. Trimming removed 2 bases from V and 6 bases from J; junction bases left unmatched: 3. CDR3 bases: TGTGCCAGCAGCCAATGGACAGGGGGAGATGAAAAACTGTTTTTT. Protein product: CASSQWTGGDEKLFF.

In DNA, the CDR3 is TGTGCCAGCAGTGAAGGGGGGGGCTGGGGCTACACCTTC. Residues: CASSEGGGWGYTF. The V gene is TRBV6-1, the J gene TRBJ1-2; perhaps TRBD1 as D (6 bases). Germline assignment: CDR1 MNHNS and CDR2 SASEGT. The CDR3 is made up of 13 amino acids. Trimming pared 1 base from V and 8 bases from J, leaving 11 bases between.

The rearrangement uses TRBV7-8 and TRBJ1-5, with 7 bases fitting TRBD1. The CDR3 is 20 residues long. V gave up 2 bases and J gave up 0 bases; unmatched junction bases: 16. The germline gives CDR1 SGHVS, CDR2 FQNEAQ. CDR3 in amino acids: CASSLIQIRGQKISNQPQHF. As DNA, the CDR3 is TGTGCCAGCAGCTTAATCCAGATTAGGGGACAGAAGATTAGCAATCAGCCCCAGCATTTT.

The chain combines TRBV6-5 with TRBJ2-3; D is unclear. The germline CDR1 and CDR2 sequences are MNHEY and SVGAGI. V was clipped by 1 base and J by 4 bases, with 12 bases between them. The CDR3 consists of 15 residues. CDR3 nucleotides: TGTGCCAGCAGTTACTATGGCCTTCCACCAGATACGCAGTATTTT. Translated, it gives CASSYYGLPPDTQYF.

This clone was counted between two and nine times. The chain uses TRBV29-1 and TRBJ2-5; 8 nucleotides line up with TRBD2. V shed 3 bases, J shed 7 bases, and the junction held 7 bases outside the gene matches. Germline V gene data show CDR1 as SQVTM and CDR2 as ANQGSEA. The CDR3 extends over 13 amino acids. CDR3 sequence reads: CSVDFLAGGTQYF. CDR3 nucleotide sequence: TGCAGCGTTGATTTCCTCGCGGGGGGGACCCAGTACTTC. Filled out from reference TRBV29-1 and TRBJ2-5, the complete variable domain reads SAVISQKPSRDICQRGTSLTIQCQVDSQVTMMFWYRQQPGQSLTLIATANQGSEATYESGFVIDKFPISRPNLTFSTLTVSNMSPEDSSIYLCSVDFLAGGTQYFGPGTRLLVL.

The V call is TRBV9, the J call TRBJ2-2; TRBD2 might be the D (5 bases). Germline CDR1 reads SGDLS; CDR2 reads YYNGEE. This CDR3 has 15 amino acids. Trimming cost V 0 bases and J 10 bases, with 16 bases left between them. CDR3 sequence: CASSVGWELGEELFF. DNA of the CDR3: TGTGCCAGCAGCGTAGGGTGGGAGCTTGGTGAGGAGCTGTTTTTT.

The V gene is TRBV5-4, the J gene TRBJ2-3; 8 bases agree with TRBD2. Trimming cost V 5 bases and J 1 base; bases outside gene matches: 9. CDR1 and CDR2 (germline): SGHNT, YYREEE (reference sequence). The CDR3 has 16 residues. The chain's CDR3 is CASSNLIAGRTDTQYF. Written as DNA, the CDR3 is TGTGCCAGCAGTAATCTAATAGCGGGGCGCACAGATACGCAGTATTTT.

The CDR3 DNA is TGTGCCAGTACCCGGACAGCGAGCTCCTACGAGCAGTACTTC. Translated, it gives CASTRTASSYEQYF. V gene TRBV19 combines with J gene TRBJ2-7; the D gene is possibly TRBD1 (6 bases). V shed 7 bases and J shed 0 bases, with 13 bases lying between them. The CDR3 is 14 residues long. Germline-derived CDR1 and CDR2 are LNHDA and SQIVND (reference sequence). Complete variable domain (other parts from reference TRBV19 and TRBJ2-7): DGGITQSPKYLFRKEGQNVTLSCEQNLNHDAMYWYRQDPGQGLRLIYYSQIVNDFQKGDIAEGYSVSREKKESFPLTVTSAQKNPTAFYLCASTRTASSYEQYFGPGTRLTVT.

The chain employs TRBV28 and TRBJ2-7; TRBD1 aligns across 9 bases. After removal of 6 bases from V and 0 bases from J, the junction contained 3 bases not matched to a gene. This CDR3 has 14 residues. Germline V gene sequence: CDR1 MDHEN, CDR2 SYDVKM. CDR3 in DNA: TGTGCCAGCAGACAGACAGGGGGCTCCTACGAGCAGTACTTC. It specifies CASRQTGGSYEQYF.

This rearrangement joins TRBV7-2 to TRBJ2-7, with 7 bases identical to TRBD2. Trimming took 6 bases from V and 0 from J; bases not matched to a gene: 8. The CDR3 covers 15 residues. In germline, CDR1 is SGHTA, CDR2 FQGNSA. DNA for the CDR3: TGTGCCAGCAGTGCAAGCGGGAAAACCTCCTACGAGCAGTACTTC. It is translated as CASSASGKTSYEQYF.

V usage is TRBV7-3 and J usage is TRBJ1-3; 8 bases are a match to TRBD1. V trimming: 5 bases; J trimming: 4 bases; junction bases outside the gene matches: 7. Germline assignment: CDR1 SGHTA and CDR2 FQGTGA. The CDR3 covers 15 residues. The chain's CDR3 is CASSPGPGGGNTIYF. The CDR3 DNA sequence: TGTGCCAGCAGCCCCGGTCCAGGGGGCGGAAACACCATATATTTT.

V gene TRBV25-1 combines with J gene TRBJ2-5; unclear D gene. Near its end, the DNA agrees better with TRBJ2-7, so the J call may be wrong. CDR3 length: 15 residues. Germline V gene sequence: CDR1 MGHDK, CDR2 SYGVNS. Here the CDR3 reads CASSEYSVGTYEQYF. Here the CDR3 DNA reads TGTGCCAGCAGTGAATATTCGGTTGGTACCTACGAGCAGTACTTC.

The chain carries TRBV28 and TRBJ2-7; maybe TRBD1 (6 bases). V was clipped by 2 bases and J by 6 bases, with 11 bases between them. Germline V gene lookup returns CDR1 MDHEN and CDR2 SYDVKM. The CDR3 runs 13 residues. The CDR3 DNA reads as TGTGCCAGCAGTTTAGGCCCAGGGGTCGAGCAGTACTTC. It specifies CASSLGPGVEQYF.

This chain links TRBV7-9 with TRBJ2-1; 8 nucleotides match TRBD2. V shed 4 bases, J shed 5 bases, and the junction held 13 bases outside the gene matches. CDR3 length equals 17 residues. CDR1 SEHNR and CDR2 FQNEAQ come from the germline V gene (reference sequence). DNA for the CDR3: TGTGCCAGCAGCTACACTCCGGGACTAGATACTCACAATGAGCAGTTCTTC. Translating it yields CASSYTPGLDTHNEQFF.

V gene TRBV20-1 combines with J gene TRBJ2-7; 7 bases map to TRBD1. There are 11 residues in the CDR3. Germline CDR1 reads DFQATT; CDR2 reads SNEGSKA (reference sequence). Germline trimming cut 4 bases from V and 7 bases from J; bases unmatched to any gene: 4. The DNA for the CDR3 is TGCAGTGCTACGGGACAGAATGAGCAGTACTTC. This sequence encodes CSATGQNEQYF.

Concerning this clone: The junction departs from the called germline gene at one end, perhaps through a read error. The gene calls are TRBV7-9 and TRBJ1-1; D unclear. The CDR3 length is 17 residues. The germline V gene encodes CDR1 SEHNR and CDR2 FQNEAQ (reference sequence). CDR3 region: CSSPPGPGIIVNTEAFF. The CDR3 coding sequence is TGTTCCAGCCCTCCTGGACCGGGGATAATAGTTAACACTGAAGCTTTCTTT.

The chain combines TRBV9 with TRBJ2-5; D call uncertain. This CDR3 has 14 amino acids. V was pared by 0 bases and J by 5 bases, with 11 bases between. Germline-derived CDR1 and CDR2 are SGDLS and YYNGEE. This CDR3 is CASSVAPSPETQYF. As DNA, the CDR3 is TGTGCCAGCAGCGTAGCCCCCTCTCCTGAGACCCAGTACTTC.

The chain recombines TRBV19 with TRBJ1-4; tentative D call: TRBD1 (5 bases). Trimming removed 5 bases at V and 7 bases at J, with 14 bases between. The CDR3 length is 14 residues. Germline values: CDR1 LNHDA, CDR2 SQIVND (reference sequence). The CDR3 nucleotides are TGTGCCAGTAGTTGGGAGGGACGGCGTGAAAAACTGTTTTTT. This encodes CASSWEGRREKLFF.